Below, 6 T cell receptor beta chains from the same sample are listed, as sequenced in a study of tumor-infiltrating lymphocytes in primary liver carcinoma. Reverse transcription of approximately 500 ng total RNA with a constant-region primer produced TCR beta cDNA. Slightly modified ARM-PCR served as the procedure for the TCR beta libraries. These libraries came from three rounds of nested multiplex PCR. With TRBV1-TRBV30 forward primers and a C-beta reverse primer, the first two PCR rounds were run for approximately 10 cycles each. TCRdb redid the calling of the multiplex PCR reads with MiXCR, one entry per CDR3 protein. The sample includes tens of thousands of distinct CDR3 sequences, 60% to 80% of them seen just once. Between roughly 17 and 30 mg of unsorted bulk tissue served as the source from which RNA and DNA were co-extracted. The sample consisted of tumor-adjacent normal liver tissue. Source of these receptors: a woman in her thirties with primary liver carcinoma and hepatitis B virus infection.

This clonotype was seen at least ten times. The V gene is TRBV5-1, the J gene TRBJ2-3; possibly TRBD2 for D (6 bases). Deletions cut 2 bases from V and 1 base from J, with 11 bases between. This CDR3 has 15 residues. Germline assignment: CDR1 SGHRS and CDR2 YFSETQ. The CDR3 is CASSFQGGRTDTQYF. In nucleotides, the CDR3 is TGCGCCAGCAGCTTCCAGGGAGGTCGCACAGATACGCAGTATTTT.

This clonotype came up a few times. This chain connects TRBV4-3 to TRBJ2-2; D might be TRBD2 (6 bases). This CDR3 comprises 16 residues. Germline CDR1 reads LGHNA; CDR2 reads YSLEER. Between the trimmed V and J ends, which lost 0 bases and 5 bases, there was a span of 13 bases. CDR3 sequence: CASSQDWGVDTGELFF. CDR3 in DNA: TGCGCCAGCAGCCAAGATTGGGGGGTGGATACCGGGGAGCTGTTTTTT.

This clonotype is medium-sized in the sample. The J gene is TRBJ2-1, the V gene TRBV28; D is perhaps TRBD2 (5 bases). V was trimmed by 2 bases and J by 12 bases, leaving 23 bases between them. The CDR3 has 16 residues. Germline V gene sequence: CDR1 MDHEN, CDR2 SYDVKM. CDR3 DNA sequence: TGTGCCAGCAGTTTAAATTCGGGAATTGACCCCACGGGGCAGTTCTTC. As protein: CASSLNSGIDPTGQFF.

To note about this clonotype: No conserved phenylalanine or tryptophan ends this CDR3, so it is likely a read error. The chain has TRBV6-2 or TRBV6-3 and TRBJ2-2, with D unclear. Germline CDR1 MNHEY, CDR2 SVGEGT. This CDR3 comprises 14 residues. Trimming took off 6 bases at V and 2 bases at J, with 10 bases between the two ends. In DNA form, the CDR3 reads TGTGCCAGCAGCATTGACGGAAACACCGGGGAGCTGTTTCTT. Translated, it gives CASSIDGNTGELFL.

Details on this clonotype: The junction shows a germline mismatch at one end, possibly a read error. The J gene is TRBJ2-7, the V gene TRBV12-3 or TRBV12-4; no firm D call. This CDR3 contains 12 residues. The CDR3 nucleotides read TGTGCCAGCAGTCCCCAATCCTACAAGCAGTACTTC. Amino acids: CASSPQSYKQYF.

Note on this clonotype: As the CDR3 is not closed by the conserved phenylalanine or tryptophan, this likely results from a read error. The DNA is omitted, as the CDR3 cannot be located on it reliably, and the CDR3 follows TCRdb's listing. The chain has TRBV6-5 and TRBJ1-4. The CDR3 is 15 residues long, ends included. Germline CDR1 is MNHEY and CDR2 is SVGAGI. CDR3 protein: CASRGITVVNEKLVL.